Presented here are 8 T cell receptor beta chains from one specimen sequenced in a study of blood T cell repertoires in COVID-19 (dated by TCRdb to the early 2020s). Library preparation employed the immunoSEQ multiplex PCR assay. In TCRdb, the immuneACCESS table is reduced to in-frame sequences with V and J assigned. These tables do not hold every clone; where another copy was compared, an unresolved V gene accounts for under half, and the others remain unexplained. The sample yields tens of thousands of clones; roughly 89% were counted once. The biggest ten clones account for roughly 5% of the sample. Sequencing used peripheral blood. The receptors were sampled from a man between 60 and 70 years old with active COVID-19.

This clone was seen a few times. The chain couples TRBV27 to TRBJ2-5; 8 nucleotides line up with TRBD1. The CDR3 is 15 residues long. V lost 6 bases and J lost 5; bases outside the gene matches: 11. Germline-derived CDR1 and CDR2 are MNHEY and SMNVEV (reference sequence). The CDR3: CASSGDRRRGETQYF. In nucleotides, the CDR3 is TGTGCCAGCAGCGGGGACAGGCGTCGGGGGGAGACCCAGTACTTC.

The V and J genes are TRBV6-5 and TRBJ2-7; D might be TRBD1 (6 bases). The V end was cut by 3 bases, the J end by 2 bases, with 8 bases between. The CDR3 extends over 13 amino acids. CDR1 is MNHEY, CDR2 SVGAGI, per germline. CDR3 loop: CASSYRTAYEQYF. In DNA form, the CDR3 reads TGTGCCAGCAGTTATCGGACAGCCTACGAGCAGTACTTC.

The rearrangement joins TRBV28 to TRBJ2-3; 9 bases fit TRBD1. The CDR3 length is 15 residues. V dropped 5 bases and J dropped 4; count of bases not matched to a gene: 7. From germline, CDR1 is MDHEN and CDR2 SYDVKM. The CDR3 is CASSLPTGGADTQYF. Written as DNA, the CDR3 is TGTGCCAGCAGTCTCCCGACAGGGGGGGCAGATACGCAGTATTTT.

The rearrangement uses TRBV4-1 and TRBJ1-3, with 7 bases that match TRBD1. Germline lookup yields CDR1 MGHRA and CDR2 YSYEKL. CDR3 length equals 16 residues. V trimming: 2 bases; J trimming: 2 bases; junction bases outside the gene matches: 6. This CDR3 reads CASSQTGVTAGNTIYF. The CDR3 region has the DNA TGCGCCAGCAGCCAAACAGGGGTTACGGCTGGAAACACCATATATTTT.

This clone has just one count. The V and J genes are TRBV18 and TRBJ2-1; TRBD2 agrees at 14 bases. The J segment lost 5 bases and the V segment lost 4 bases, leaving 1 base of the junction unmatched. The CDR3 length is 15 residues. The germline CDR1 and CDR2 sequences are KGHSH and LQKENI. The CDR3 nucleotides are TGTGCCAGCTCACGGGGACTAGCGGGAGACAATGAGCAGTTCTTC. Translation: CASSRGLAGDNEQFF.

The chain recombines TRBV10-2 with TRBJ2-7; 8 nucleotides line up with TRBD2. Trimming took 3 bases from V and 3 from J; bases not matched to a gene: 10. The germline gives CDR1 WSHSY, CDR2 SAAADI. The CDR3 covers 16 residues. The CDR3 DNA reads as TGCGCCAGCAGTGAATGGGCGGGAGGCGGACTCTACGAGCAGTACTTC. Translating it yields CASSEWAGGGLYEQYF.

This clone was detected once. The V and J genes are TRBV23-1 and TRBJ2-7, with 8 nucleotides matching TRBD1. TRBV23-1 qualifies as an ORF whose function is uncertain. V shed 2 bases, J shed 2 bases, and the junction held 11 bases outside the gene matches. This CDR3 region has 17 residues. CDR3 protein: CASSQRALGTGPYEQYF. The CDR3 nucleotides are TGCGCCAGCAGTCAAAGGGCTCTGGGGACAGGCCCCTACGAGCAGTACTTC.

The CDR3 reads CASTAKDSQGGYTF. The CDR3, as DNA: TGCGCCAGTACCGCTAAGGACTCCCAAGGGGGCTACACCTTC. The chain combines TRBV5-1 with TRBJ1-2, with D hard to call. The germline gives CDR1 SGHRS, CDR2 YFSETQ. With 8 bases removed from V and 8 bases from J, the gap between germline ends came to 22 bases. The CDR3 contains 14 residues.